A single sample is the source of the 27 T cell receptor beta chains below, sequenced in a study of CXCR3-negative and CXCR3-positive naive CD8 T cells (dated by TCRdb to the late 2010s). On the study overall, not on this receptor specifically: TRB CDR3s from CXCR3-positive naive cells showed higher hydrophobicity (lower Kidera factor 4), lower energy, and higher strength and volume indices than CXCR3-negative naive cells.

These receptors' targets are unknown. Instrument on record: NextSeq 550. The Human TCR Profiling Kit (MiLaboratory) was used to make UMI-labeled 5' RACE TRB cDNA libraries. Reprocessed by TCRdb, the reads give a single entry per CDR3 protein sequence, without DNA. The sample table holds about 150,000 distinct CDR3 sequences. Together, the top ten hold 0.49% of the sample. Input material: naive CXCR3+ CD8+ T cells from blood. The sample's cell subset or site label, in plain terms: CD45RO-CCR7+CD27+CD95- naive CD8+ T cells expressing CXCR3 (TNR3+). Every receptor here comes from a human donor in good health. Some clones in this sample may be carry-over from other donors' samples.

This chain joins TRBV7-9 and TRBJ1-2. CDR3 length: 14 residues. From germline, CDR1 is SEHNR and CDR2 FQNEAQ (reference sequence). The CDR3 sequence is CASSFGDHNYGYTF.

This chain uses TRBV4-3 with TRBJ2-3; checking the TCRdb D call of TRBD2 is not possible without DNA. CDR1 and CDR2 (germline): LGHNA, YSLEER. The CDR3 length is 17 residues. The CDR3 loop is CASSQDATSGGTDTQYF.

The chain is built from TRBV29-1 and TRBJ2-5; TCRdb lists TRBD1, though no DNA is available to test this call. This CDR3 has 14 residues. Germline V gene lookup returns CDR1 SQVTM and CDR2 ANQGSEA. The CDR3 loop reads CSVIRTGGAETQYF.

The chain joins TRBV11-3 to TRBJ2-7; the D gene TCRdb calls, TRBD2, cannot be checked with no DNA. Germline values: CDR1 SGHNT, CDR2 YENEEA. This CDR3 contains 14 residues. Here the CDR3 reads CASSLPGLSYEQYF.

V usage is TRBV7-8 and J usage is TRBJ2-2; there is no DNA to check the TCRdb D call of TRBD2. Germline-derived CDR1 and CDR2 are SGHVS and FQNEAQ. The CDR3 length is 17 residues. The CDR3: CASSLASGLAGTGELFF.

The V call is TRBV4-3, the J call TRBJ2-7; there is no DNA to check the TCRdb D call of TRBD1. CDR1 is LGHNA, CDR2 YSLEER, per germline. The CDR3 loop spans 19 amino acids. The CDR3 region is CASSPDSLRDEIQFYEQYF.

The gene calls are TRBV19 and TRBJ2-5. CDR1 and CDR2 from the germline V gene are LNHDA and SQIVND (reference sequence). The CDR3 has 11 residues. CDR3 sequence: CASIEEGTQYF.

V is TRBV7-9 and J is TRBJ2-7; TCRdb returns TRBD2, unconfirmable since there is no DNA. This CDR3 spans 16 amino acids. The germline CDR1 and CDR2 sequences are SEHNR and FQNEAQ (reference sequence). The CDR3 is CASSLGTSGSSYEQYF.

This rearrangement joins TRBV3-1 to TRBJ2-5; TCRdb reports TRBD1, a call that lacks DNA to check it against. This CDR3 comprises 12 residues. Per the germline V gene, CDR1 is LGHDT and CDR2 is YNNKEL (reference sequence). CDR3 protein: CASSGQGETQYF.

The chain has TRBV13 and TRBJ2-2; the D gene TCRdb calls, TRBD1, cannot be checked with no DNA. The CDR3 has 13 residues. The germline V gene has CDR1 PRHDT and CDR2 FYEKMQ (reference sequence). The CDR3 is CASSLVGAGELFF.

V usage is TRBV2 and J usage is TRBJ2-5. The length of the CDR3 is 13 residues. The germline gives CDR1 SNHLY, CDR2 FYNNEI. CDR3 in amino acids: CASSYHGQETQYF.

This chain joins TRBV5-6 and TRBJ2-1; lacking DNA, the TRBD2 call made by TCRdb goes unchecked. Germline V lookup: CDR1 SGHDT, CDR2 YYEEEE. This CDR3 comprises 16 residues. The CDR3 reads CASSLGLAEVGNEQFF.

The rearrangement uses TRBV12-3 or TRBV12-4 and TRBJ2-1; TCRdb designates TRBD2, a call that cannot be tested without DNA. This CDR3 has 17 residues. The CDR3 loop reads CASSLRTGSRSYNEQFF.

The chain combines TRBV25-1 with TRBJ2-5; the D gene TCRdb calls, TRBD1, cannot be checked with no DNA. Germline CDR1 reads MGHDK; CDR2 reads SYGVNS. This CDR3 is 14 amino acids long. This chain's CDR3 is CASSEYGAGETQYF.

The chain carries TRBV7-6 and TRBJ1-5; the TCRdb call, TRBD1, lacks DNA for checking. The CDR3 totals 13 residues. Germline CDR1 SGHVS, CDR2 FNYEAQ. The CDR3 spells CASSPGGSQPQHF.

The chain couples TRBV15 to TRBJ1-6; TCRdb's D call of TRBD1 is untestable without DNA. Germline CDR1 LNHNV, CDR2 YYDKDF (reference sequence). The CDR3 runs 16 residues. This CDR3 is CATSRDPGGAGSPLHF.

The chain carries TRBV7-9 and TRBJ2-7. There are 14 residues in the CDR3. Germline values: CDR1 SEHNR, CDR2 FQNEAQ (reference sequence). CDR3 residues: CASSPDVVSYEQYF. Full variable domain (missing parts from reference TRBV7-9 and TRBJ2-7): DTGVSQNPRHKITKRGQNVTFRCDPISEHNRLYWYRQTLGQGPEFLTYFQNEAQLEKSRLLSDRFSAERPKGSFSTLEIQRTEQGDSAMYLCASSPDVVSYEQYFGPGTRLTVT.

The rearrangement uses TRBV7-9 and TRBJ2-1; there is no DNA to check the TCRdb D call of TRBD1. This CDR3 is 14 amino acids long. Germline CDR1 and CDR2: SEHNR and FQNEAQ (reference sequence). CDR3 residues: CASSPDRIYNEQFF.

The chain employs TRBV7-9 and TRBJ1-5; TCRdb returns TRBD1, unconfirmable since there is no DNA. Germline V CDR1 and CDR2: SEHNR, FQNEAQ (reference sequence). The CDR3 consists of 14 residues. CDR3 sequence: CASSEPGTVHPQHF.

The chain couples TRBV12-3 or TRBV12-4 to TRBJ2-3. The CDR3 is 15 residues long. CDR3 sequence: CASSLGYLSTDTQYF.

The rearrangement joins TRBV20-1 to TRBJ1-5; the TCRdb D gene call, TRBD1, has no DNA to confirm it. The CDR3 length is 17 residues. CDR1 DFQATT and CDR2 SNEGSKA come from the germline V gene (reference sequence). CDR3 protein: CSARDLLGGRSNQPQHF.

The chain joins TRBV19 to TRBJ2-7; without DNA, the TCRdb call of TRBD2 cannot be checked. The CDR3 runs 14 residues. Germline values: CDR1 LNHDA, CDR2 SQIVND (reference sequence). CDR3 sequence: CASSVPGLASEQYF.

V gene TRBV11-2 combines with J gene TRBJ2-1. The CDR3 spans 18 residues. From germline, CDR1 is SGHAT and CDR2 FQNNGV. CDR3 in amino acids: CASSFHYGSPRRNNEQFF.

The chain uses TRBV27 and TRBJ1-5. In germline, CDR1 is MNHEY, CDR2 SMNVEV (reference sequence). The CDR3 covers 14 residues. This chain's CDR3 is CASSFSGPNQPQHF.

The gene calls are TRBV3-1 and TRBJ2-5; TCRdb returns TRBD2, unconfirmable since there is no DNA. Looked up from germline, CDR1 is LGHDT and CDR2 is YNNKEL (reference sequence). This CDR3 has 15 amino acids. This chain's CDR3 is CASSQVTSGQETQYF.

V is TRBV5-1 and J is TRBJ2-7; there is no DNA to check the TCRdb D call of TRBD2. The CDR3 has 15 residues. Germline CDR1 is SGHRS and CDR2 is YFSETQ. This chain's CDR3 is CASSLATSLSYEQYF.

The chain joins TRBV6-6 to TRBJ2-7; without DNA, the TCRdb call of TRBD1 cannot be checked. Germline assignment: CDR1 MNHNY and CDR2 SVGAGI (reference sequence). The CDR3 sequence is 14 residues long. The CDR3 sequence is CASSYSDSLYEQYF.